One sample yielded the 5 T cell receptor beta chains listed below, sequenced in a study of regulatory T cells in long-lasting Graves disease. Indicated time point: newly diagnosed GD, antithyroid drugs for less than 3 months. Extracted PBMC RNA gave rise to the TCR library. Through Arm-PCR of CDR3 regions and iRepertoire HTBI primers, TCR beta libraries were built. TCRdb re-called the multiplex PCR reads through MiXCR, storing one row per CDR3 protein. The profile shows hundreds of thousands of distinct CDR3 sequences, 16% of them singletons. The sample also formed part of further work on T cells in Graves' hyperthyroidism and ophthalmopathy.

The material sequenced was peripheral blood mononuclear cells (PBMCs), taken at new diagnosis, from a patient treated with antithyroid drugs. The receptors were gathered from a woman aged 25-40 years with Graves disease.

This clonotype was found many times. This chain joins TRBV18 and TRBJ2-3; D might be TRBD1 or TRBD2, each matching 6 bases. The CDR3 has 15 amino acids. Germline CDR1 is KGHSH and CDR2 is LQKENI. The ends were cut back, 3 bases at V and 10 bases at J, with 20 bases in the middle. DNA of the CDR3: TGTGCCAGCTCACCCGAGATTTCGGAGGGGGATCCGCAGTATTTT. Protein sequence: CASSPEISEGDPQYF.

This clonotype was seen just once. CDR3 coding DNA: TGTGCCAGCAGCCAAATACTAGCGGGGGGGACCCAGTACTTC. Amino acid sequence: CASSQILAGGTQYF. The chain links TRBV3-1 to TRBJ2-5; 12 positions match TRBD2. CDR1 is LGHDT and CDR2 is YNNKEL in the germline V gene (reference sequence). CDR3 length: 14 amino acids. V shed 2 bases, J shed 7 bases, and the junction held 2 bases outside the gene matches.

This clonotype has more than one count but fewer than ten. The chain uses TRBV15 and TRBJ1-2, with no clear D. The V end was cut by 1 base, the J end by 3 bases, with 6 bases between. The CDR3 is 13 residues long. Germline V gene data show CDR1 as LNHNV and CDR2 as YYDKDF (reference sequence). The CDR3, as DNA: TGTGCCACCAGCAGAGGAACGGACTATGGCTACACCTTC. Protein: CATSRGTDYGYTF.

This chain connects TRBV20-1 to TRBJ1-5, with D possibly matching TRBD1 (6 bases). V lost 3 bases to trimming and J lost 5 bases, with 14 bases between them. Germline loops: CDR1 DFQATT, CDR2 SNEGSKA (reference sequence). This CDR3 has 14 residues. CDR3 bases: TGCAGTGCTAGTCCCGGGACACCCGATCAGCCCCAGCATTTT. It yields the protein CSASPGTPDQPQHF.

This clonotype was found many times. V usage is TRBV12-3 or TRBV12-4 and J usage is TRBJ2-5; 11 bases align to TRBD1. There are 15 residues in the CDR3. V was pared by 7 bases and J by 5 bases, with 9 bases of the junction left unmatched. In DNA form, the CDR3 reads TGTGCCAGCAACGCCCGGACAGGGGGCTCGGAGACCCAGTACTTC. This encodes CASNARTGGSETQYF.